This T cell receptor beta chain appears in the sequencing data of a study of cytomegalovirus exposure and HLA in healthy donors. Study-level background: Previous work identified roughly 120 million unique TCR beta sequences from around 180 million T cells. General study findings and limits: Most of the TCR beta V segments (in an earlier analysis) were productive either about 87% or about 30% of the time. A later analysis linked about 17,000 TCR beta sequences to HLA alleles at 0.05 false discovery rate.

This clone appeared a few times. Its antigen is unknown. Trimming at V came to 4 bases and at J to 7 bases, leaving 20 bases not matched to a gene. The CDR3 length is 19 residues. 60 Vbeta and 13 Jbeta primers were used in PCR. Sequenced by immunoSEQ multiplex PCR; TCRdb stores in-frame clones only, minus some. The sample includes fewer than 150,000 clones, around 77% seen only once; the top ten take 2% to 2.5%. The TCR sequence derives from a man younger than 40 in good health and CMV-seronegative. The V and J genes are TRBV23-1 and TRBJ2-2; the match to TRBD1 covers 8 bases. TRBV23-1 is an ORF, with its function uncertain. The sample was PBMCs. The CDR3 here is CASSRNVPRTGQGVGELFF. The CDR3 bases are TGCGCCAGCAGTCGAAACGTCCCCCGGACAGGGCAAGGAGTCGGGGAGCTGTTTTTT.